This T cell receptor beta chain was recorded in a study of blood T cells in healthy people across ages. For the second PCR, which ran for about 6 to 12 cycles, a sample-barcoded 5' primer and a J-beta primer mix were used. MiXCR was run by TCRdb on the 5' RACE reads, yielding one entry per CDR3 protein. The sample carries 1.5 million to 2 million distinct CDR3 sequences, over 25% recorded once. The length of the CDR3 is 14 residues. CDR1 is MNHNS and CDR2 is SASEGT in the germline V gene. The V end was cut by 1 base, the J end by 4 bases, with 10 bases between. V is TRBV6-1 and J is TRBJ1-2; D unresolved. Sequencing input: blood. The TCR was taken from a woman aged 25 to 39 in good health. This CDR3 reads CASSEGLKIYGYTF. In DNA form, the CDR3 reads TGTGCCAGCAGTGAAGGACTCAAGATCTATGGCTACACCTTC.